This T cell receptor beta chain was retrieved from a study of T cell responses to AZD1222 COVID-19 vaccine. Study outcomes and limitations: An increase in Spike-specific TCR breadth and depth was observed after two AZD1222 doses.

Generated by immunoSEQ multiplex PCR, the TCRdb table keeps only in-frame clones and is missing some. The sample comprises about 150,000 clones, over 75% of which are singletons, and 1.8% rests with the top ten. As to this clone: No antigen is known for it.

This sample comprised peripheral blood, obtained on day 0 of AZD1222 vaccination. The source is an adult in good health.

In DNA, the CDR3 is TGTGCCAGCAGAGACACTAGCTATAGCTCCTACAATGAGCAGTTCTTC. Protein: CASRDTSYSSYNEQFF. The genes are TRBV2 and TRBJ2-1, with D perhaps TRBD2 (6 bases). Trimming cost V 6 bases and J 0 bases, with 15 bases left between them. CDR1 is SNHLY, CDR2 FYNNEI, per germline. The CDR3 loop spans 16 amino acids. Full variable domain (remainder filled in from reference TRBV2 and TRBJ2-1): EPEVTQTPSHQVTQMGQEVILRCVPISNHLYFYWYRQILGQKVEFLVSFYNNEISEKSEIFDDQFSVERPDGSNFTLKIRSTKLEDSAMYFCASRDTSYSSYNEQFFGPGTRLTVL.